Below are 23 T cell receptor beta chains sequenced from a single sample in a study of Graves' ophthalmopathy and Graves' hyperthyroidism. Investigators amplified TCR beta CDR3 regions from RNA transcripts. An opening RT-PCR round employed HTBI primers and preceded a second-round multiplex PCR. TCRdb independently ran MiXCR on the multiplex PCR reads; one entry per CDR3 protein. The sample yields roughly 700,000 distinct CDR3 sequences, approximately 40% seen once. Specimen: peripheral blood. The receptor set was obtained from an adult man with Graves' ophthalmopathy.

This clonotype was detected ten times or more. This chain uses TRBV15 with TRBJ2-7; 10 nucleotides align to TRBD1. This CDR3 is built from 15 residues. From germline, CDR1 is LNHNV and CDR2 YYDKDF (reference sequence). The V segment lost 4 bases and the J segment 3 bases; nucleotides outside the gene matches: 6. The CDR3, as DNA: TGTGCCACCAGCACCCGGGGACAGGGGAACTACGAGCAGTACTTC. Translated, it gives CATSTRGQGNYEQYF.

Of note for this clonotype: A much more abundant neighbour one base away suggests this may be a read error. This chain links TRBV20-1 with TRBJ2-5, with D possibly matching TRBD2 (6 bases). The CDR3 length is 11 residues. The germline V gene has CDR1 DFQATT and CDR2 SNEGSKA (reference sequence). The CDR3 reads CSVWGRETQCF. The CDR3 DNA reads TGCAGTGTATGGGGTCGGGAGACCCAGTGCTTC.

This clonotype was observed a handful of times. The chain recombines TRBV25-1 with TRBJ1-4, with D possibly TRBD1 on 5 matching bases. V shed 5 bases and J shed 6 bases, with 19 bases lying between them. Germline loops: CDR1 MGHDK, CDR2 SYGVNS. This CDR3 contains 16 residues. CDR3 protein: CASSLSKVWGDEKLFF. The DNA of the CDR3 is TGTGCCAGCAGTTTATCTAAGGTCTGGGGGGATGAAAAACTGTTTTTT.

The genes are TRBV19 and TRBJ2-7; D unclear. Trimming cost V 7 bases and J 2 bases, with 12 bases left between them. Germline CDR1 is LNHDA and CDR2 is SQIVND (reference sequence). This CDR3 has 13 amino acids. For the CDR3, the DNA is TGTGCCAGTACCTTTTTGGAGACCTACGAGCAGTACTTC. As protein: CASTFLETYEQYF.

In its sample, this clonotype was seen a few times. The chain employs TRBV7-9 and TRBJ1-1, with TRBD1 matching over 7 bases. Germline-derived CDR1 and CDR2 are SEHNR and FQNEAQ (reference sequence). This CDR3 has 13 residues. The junction had 6 bases not matched to a gene; V was cut back by 5 bases and J by 6 bases. The CDR3 nucleotides read TGTGCCAGCAGCCAGGGGGTAGGGGCTGAAGCTTTCTTT. Translating it yields CASSQGVGAEAFF. Variable domain in full (rest from reference TRBV7-9 and TRBJ1-1): DTGVSQNPRHKITKRGQNVTFRCDPISEHNRLYWYRQTLGQGPEFLTYFQNEAQLEKSRLLSDRFSAERPKGSFSTLEIQRTEQGDSAMYLCASSQGVGAEAFFGQGTRLTVV.

A word on this clonotype: A single base separates this from a much larger clone, so it may be a read error. The chain has TRBV11-2 and TRBJ1-1; 9 nucleotides line up with TRBD1. Germline V gives CDR1 SGHAT, CDR2 FQNNGV. The CDR3 spans 14 residues. CDR3 amino acids: CASSVAGTGSEALF. The CDR3 DNA is TGTGCCAGCAGCGTTGCCGGGACAGGGAGTGAAGCTCTCTTT.

The chain links TRBV19 to TRBJ1-4; weak D call: TRBD1 (5 bases). The CDR3 has 13 amino acids. Germline V lookup: CDR1 LNHDA, CDR2 SQIVND (reference sequence). Trimming cost V 1 base and J 9 bases, with 9 bases left between them. The CDR3 DNA is TGTGCCAGTAGTATAGGGGGACCCCAAAAACTGTTTTTT. Its protein is CASSIGGPQKLFF.

The V call is TRBV6-5, the J call TRBJ2-5; no clear D. Trimming took 0 bases from V and 5 from J, leaving 10 bases between them. The CDR3 spans 14 residues. Germline CDR1 MNHEY, CDR2 SVGAGI. CDR3 in DNA: TGTGCCAGCAGTTACTCCCAGTCACGGGAGACCCAGTACTTC. It yields the protein CASSYSQSRETQYF.

This clonotype was observed a few times. This chain connects TRBV6-5 to TRBJ2-7, with 8 positions matching TRBD2. The CDR3 is 15 residues long. With 0 bases clipped from V and 7 bases from J, the junction kept 8 bases outside the gene matches. In germline, CDR1 is MNHEY, CDR2 SVGAGI. The CDR3 nucleotides are TGTGCCAGCAGTTACTCGTCGGGAGGGCCGGAAGAGCAGTACTTC. This translates into CASSYSSGGPEEQYF.

As regards this clonotype: The germline gene is not matched at one end of the junction; a read error may be the cause. The chain links TRBV7-2 to TRBJ1-1; D remains unclear. The CDR3 sequence is 14 residues long. Germline CDR1 reads SGHTA; CDR2 reads FQGNSA. CDR3 region: CASSLGTRHTEASF. CDR3 nucleotide sequence: TGTGCCAGCAGCTTAGGGACCAGACACACTGAAGCTTCCTTT. The variable domain in full, with the rest retrieved from reference TRBV7-2 and TRBJ1-1, is GAGVSQSPSNKVTEKGKDVELRCDPISGHTALYWYRQSLGQGLEFLIYFQGNSAPDKSGLPSDRFSAERTGGSVSTLTIQRTQQEDSAVYLCASSLGTRHTEASFGQGTRLTVV.

The chain couples TRBV12-5 to TRBJ2-5; no reliable D call. Germline assignment: CDR1 LGHNT and CDR2 FRNRAP. V gave up 1 base and J gave up 5 bases, with 8 bases separating them. The CDR3 consists of 13 residues. In DNA form, the CDR3 reads TGTGCTAGTGGTTTGGGGTATTCGGAGACCCAGTACTTC. As protein: CASGLGYSETQYF.

This clonotype was detected a few times. This chain joins TRBV11-1 and TRBJ1-2, with 9 bases matching TRBD1. With V trimmed by 4 bases and J by 8 bases, 8 bases remained unmatched. CDR3 length: 14 residues. Germline CDR1 and CDR2: SGHAT and FQDESV (reference sequence). The CDR3 loop reads CASSSPGQGHGYTF. The CDR3 coding sequence is TGTGCCAGCAGCTCTCCGGGACAGGGTCACGGCTACACCTTC.

The chain is built from TRBV12-3 or TRBV12-4 and TRBJ1-1; D is unresolved. V dropped 4 bases and J dropped 0 bases, with 9 bases sitting between them. CDR3 length: 14 residues. CDR3 in DNA: TGTGCCAGCAGTTCCGGGTATTTGAACACTGAAGCTTTCTTT. This encodes CASSSGYLNTEAFF.

This clonotype was observed many times. The CDR3, as DNA: TGTGCCAGCAGCTTAGGAGACAGTGGCGGCTACACCTTC. Translated: CASSLGDSGGYTF. The chain carries TRBV7-9 and TRBJ1-2; D perhaps matches TRBD1 (5 bases). Deletions cut 1 base from V and 8 bases from J, with 11 bases between. Germline CDR1 reads SEHNR; CDR2 reads FQNEAQ (reference sequence). This CDR3 region has 13 residues.

The chain couples TRBV25-1 to TRBJ2-2, with D hard to call. Germline-derived CDR1 and CDR2 are MGHDK and SYGVNS. CDR3 size: 14 residues. The ends were cut back, 6 bases at V and 6 bases at J, with 14 bases in the middle. CDR3 DNA: TGTGCCAGCAGCGGCTCCCTAATGCCCGGGGAGCTGTTTTTT. Amino acid sequence: CASSGSLMPGELFF.

In its sample, this clonotype was seen a few times. The chain recombines TRBV20-1 with TRBJ2-7, with D perhaps matching TRBD1 (6 bases). With 5 bases removed from V and 4 bases from J, the gap between germline ends came to 18 bases. Germline V gene data show CDR1 as DFQATT and CDR2 as SNEGSKA (reference sequence). This CDR3 is built from 14 residues. Written as DNA, the CDR3 is TGCAGTGCTTCGGGACACGGGGTGGGTTACGAGCAGTACTTC. Protein: CSASGHGVGYEQYF.

In its sample, this clonotype was seen a few times. The V call is TRBV20-1, the J call TRBJ1-1, with D possibly TRBD1 on 6 matching bases. Germline CDR1 reads DFQATT; CDR2 reads SNEGSKA (reference sequence). The length of the CDR3 is 13 residues. The V gene lost 0 bases and the J gene lost 5 bases, with 10 bases spanning the gap. The chain's CDR3 is CSAREGAGTEAFF. The CDR3 DNA reads TGCAGTGCTAGAGAGGGGGCGGGTACTGAAGCTTTCTTT.

The chain is built from TRBV7-6 and TRBJ2-7, with 8 bases identical to TRBD1. The J segment lost 5 bases and the V segment lost 5 bases, leaving 8 bases of the junction unmatched. Germline V CDR1 and CDR2: SGHVS, FNYEAQ. This CDR3 spans 14 amino acids. The CDR3 nucleotides read TGTGCCAGCAGCCGCTTATCAGGGGGCGACGAGCAGTACTTC. This translates into CASSRLSGGDEQYF.

The chain links TRBV29-1 to TRBJ2-3, with 8 nucleotides matching TRBD2. Trimming removed 0 bases from V and 4 bases from J; junction bases left unmatched: 9. CDR3 length equals 16 residues. Looked up from germline, CDR1 is SQVTM and CDR2 is ANQGSEA. CDR3 residues: CSVEDQVAGTSDTQYF. The CDR3 DNA follows: TGCAGCGTTGAAGATCAGGTAGCGGGAACATCAGATACGCAGTATTTT.

The table lists this clonotype with many counts. The CDR3 region is CASSRTSQETQYF. In nucleotides, the CDR3 is TGTGCCAGTAGTCGGACTAGCCAAGAGACCCAGTACTTC. V usage is TRBV19 and J usage is TRBJ2-5, with 7 positions matching TRBD2. The V gene's germline CDR1 is LNHDA and CDR2 SQIVND (reference sequence). The CDR3 has 13 residues. V trimming: 5 bases; J trimming: 1 base; junction bases outside the gene matches: 1. The whole variable domain, remainder taken from reference TRBV19 and TRBJ2-5, is DGGITQSPKYLFRKEGQNVTLSCEQNLNHDAMYWYRQDPGQGLRLIYYSQIVNDFQKGDIAEGYSVSREKKESFPLTVTSAQKNPTAFYLCASSRTSQETQYFGPGTRLLVL.

This clonotype occurred many times. The rearrangement links TRBV10-3 to TRBJ2-7; the match to TRBD1 covers 12 bases. The germline gives CDR1 ENHRY, CDR2 SYGVKD. This CDR3 region has 15 residues. J lost 7 bases, V lost 2 bases, and 6 bases had no gene match. CDR3 nucleotide sequence: TGTGCCATCAGTGAGACGGGACAGGGGGCGCAAGAGCAGTACTTC. This codes for CAISETGQGAQEQYF.

This clonotype was detected ten times or more. Being one base from a much bigger clone, this may be a read error. This rearrangement joins TRBV29-1 to TRBJ1-2; no reliable D call. This CDR3 is 9 amino acids long. Trimming stripped 8 bases from V and 1 base from J, with 2 bases between. Germline V gene data show CDR1 as SQVTM and CDR2 as ANQGSEA. The CDR3 is CSINYGYTF. In DNA form, the CDR3 reads TGCAGCATTAACTATGGCTACACCTTC. The variable domain in full, with the rest retrieved from reference TRBV29-1 and TRBJ1-2, is SAVISQKPSRDICQRGTSLTIQCQVDSQVTMMFWYRQQPGQSLTLIATANQGSEATYESGFVIDKFPISRPNLTFSTLTVSNMSPEDSSIYLCSINYGYTFGSGTRLTVV.

This clonotype was found a few times. The V gene is TRBV7-2, the J gene TRBJ2-7, with TRBD2 matching over 12 bases. The CDR3 consists of 17 residues. The germline V gene encodes CDR1 SGHTA and CDR2 FQGNSA. V shed 1 base and J 1 base; nucleotides not matched to a gene: 5. CDR3 residues: CASSLVASGGASYEQYF. For the CDR3, the DNA is TGTGCCAGCAGCTTAGTAGCTAGCGGGGGGGCTTCCTACGAGCAGTACTTC.